What follows are 19 T cell receptor beta chains derived from one specimen sequenced in a study of T cells in Graves' hyperthyroidism and ophthalmopathy. RNA transcripts were the template for amplifying TCR beta CDR3 regions. The TCR CDR3 first-round RT-PCR relied on the HTBI primer set. MiXCR, run by TCRdb on the multiplex PCR reads, gives a single entry per CDR3 protein. This table holds approximately 490,000 distinct CDR3 sequences, approximately 22% found once. The sequenced sample consisted of blood. These TCRs come from a woman in her 70s with Graves' ophthalmopathy.

Only a few counts were recorded for this clonotype. The V and J genes are TRBV10-2 and TRBJ2-1; TRBD1 might be the D (6 bases). The CDR3 consists of 12 residues. The germline CDR1 and CDR2 sequences are WSHSY and SAAADI. Trimming cost V 6 bases and J 6 bases, with 9 bases left between them. The CDR3, as DNA: TGCGCCAGCAGGGTACAGGGCAATGAGCAGTTCTTC. Translated: CASRVQGNEQFF.

This clonotype was detected many times. The genes are TRBV28 and TRBJ1-5; D is undetermined. Trimming took 8 bases from V and 0 from J, leaving 11 bases between them. The germline V gene encodes CDR1 MDHEN and CDR2 SYDVKM. This CDR3 contains 14 residues. DNA of the CDR3: TGTGCCAGCGGGCCCGGATATAGCAATCAGCCCCAGCATTTT. As protein: CASGPGYSNQPQHF.

This clonotype was observed a few times. This chain uses TRBV27 with TRBJ1-2; no firm D call. V shed 7 bases and J shed 7 bases, with 13 bases lying between them. The CDR3 spans 12 residues. The germline gives CDR1 MNHEY, CDR2 SMNVEV (reference sequence). The CDR3 reads CASKEGVGGYTF. The CDR3 DNA reads as TGTGCCAGCAAGGAGGGAGTCGGTGGCTACACCTTC.

This clonotype was counted ten times or more. The gene calls are TRBV5-1 and TRBJ2-3; D is undetermined. Germline V gene sequence: CDR1 SGHRS, CDR2 YFSETQ. This CDR3 spans 14 amino acids. V was cut by 3 bases and J by 0 bases, with 8 bases left in between. The CDR3 DNA reads TGCGCCAGCAGCTCCTTGGACAGCACAGATACGCAGTATTTT. Its protein is CASSSLDSTDTQYF.

V is TRBV4-1 and J is TRBJ2-1, with 8 bases that match TRBD1. V was clipped by 3 bases and J by 3 bases; unmatched bases: 4. Germline values: CDR1 MGHRA, CDR2 YSYEKL. CDR3 length: 15 residues. CDR3 DNA: TGCGCCAGCAGCCAGACAGGGGCTAACTACAATGAGCAGTTCTTC. This encodes CASSQTGANYNEQFF.

There are many counts of this clonotype. The chain links TRBV12-5 to TRBJ2-3; unclear D gene. V lost 4 bases and J 5 bases, leaving 13 bases between the germline ends. The CDR3 extends over 14 amino acids. From germline, CDR1 is LGHNT and CDR2 FRNRAP. In nucleotides, the CDR3 is TGTGCTAGTGGTTCCCGCCCCTTACTAGATACGCAGTATTTT. This encodes CASGSRPLLDTQYF.

This clonotype was recorded at least ten times. The J gene is TRBJ1-1, the V gene TRBV15, with D possibly matching TRBD1 (5 bases). V gave up 0 bases and J gave up 6 bases, with 14 bases separating them. Germline V gene lookup returns CDR1 LNHNV and CDR2 YYDKDF (reference sequence). The length of the CDR3 is 15 residues. The chain's CDR3 is CATSRERGTSPEAFF. The CDR3 DNA is TGTGCCACCAGCAGAGAAAGGGGAACGTCCCCTGAAGCTTTCTTT.

The chain employs TRBV3-1 and TRBJ2-1, with TRBD2 identical over 13 bases. This CDR3 region has 15 residues. The germline V gene has CDR1 LGHDT and CDR2 YNNKEL (reference sequence). J lost 8 bases, V lost 1 base, and 2 bases had no gene match. This CDR3 is CASSQVLAGGDEQFF. The CDR3 region has the DNA TGTGCCAGCAGCCAAGTACTAGCGGGAGGGGATGAGCAGTTCTTC.

Ten or more counts support this clonotype. The V call is TRBV20-1, the J call TRBJ2-3; 10 bases match TRBD1. V shed 6 bases, J shed 4 bases, and the junction held 7 bases outside the gene matches. This CDR3 spans 14 amino acids. The germline CDR1 and CDR2 sequences are DFQATT and SNEGSKA (reference sequence). CDR3 sequence: CSAEPGQGADTQYF. CDR3 bases: TGCAGTGCCGAACCCGGACAGGGGGCAGATACGCAGTATTTT.

The sample holds many counts of this clonotype. The chain couples TRBV28 to TRBJ1-5, with D maybe TRBD1 (6 bases). V was clipped by 5 bases and J by 3 bases, with 20 bases between them. Germline CDR1 MDHEN, CDR2 SYDVKM. The CDR3 length is 17 residues. Written as DNA, the CDR3 is TGTGCCAGCAGTACCCCGGCAGGGACAATCACCAATCAGCCCCAGCATTTT. Translated, it gives CASSTPAGTITNQPQHF.

J is TRBJ2-1 and V is TRBV7-9; D remains ambiguous. The CDR3 extends over 15 amino acids. Germline values: CDR1 SEHNR, CDR2 FQNEAQ (reference sequence). V was shortened by 6 bases and J by 0 bases, with 12 bases between the two germline ends. CDR3 sequence: CASRYSRSSYNEQFF. The CDR3, as DNA: TGTGCCAGCAGGTACTCTAGGAGCTCCTACAATGAGCAGTTCTTC. Using reference TRBV7-9 and TRBJ2-1 for the parts outside the CDR3, the full variable domain is DTGVSQNPRHKITKRGQNVTFRCDPISEHNRLYWYRQTLGQGPEFLTYFQNEAQLEKSRLLSDRFSAERPKGSFSTLEIQRTEQGDSAMYLCASRYSRSSYNEQFFGPGTRLTVL.

This clonotype was seen ten or more times. This chain joins TRBV28 and TRBJ1-2; D is uncertain. The CDR3 spans 13 residues. The V end lost 2 bases, the J end lost 3 bases, and 7 bases lay between the germline ends. Looked up from germline, CDR1 is MDHEN and CDR2 is SYDVKM. The CDR3 here is CASSLGQHYGYTF. Written as DNA, the CDR3 is TGTGCCAGCAGTTTAGGGCAGCACTATGGCTACACCTTC.

The sample holds a few counts of this clonotype. The chain uses TRBV7-2 and TRBJ2-6, with 10 bases aligning to TRBD2. V lost 4 bases to trimming and J lost 3 bases; unmatched junction nucleotides: 9. The CDR3 spans 18 residues. Germline V gene sequence: CDR1 SGHTA, CDR2 FQGNSA. CDR3 loop: CASSSPSGRANGANVLTF. The CDR3 DNA reads TGTGCCAGCAGCTCCCCCAGCGGGAGGGCGAATGGGGCCAACGTCCTGACTTTC.

J is TRBJ2-7 and V is TRBV6-1, with 7 bases matching TRBD1. The CDR3 totals 14 residues. CDR1 is MNHNS and CDR2 is SASEGT in the germline V gene. V shed 4 bases, J shed 2 bases, and the junction held 5 bases outside the gene matches. CDR3 nucleotide sequence: TGTGCCAGCAGTGTCCGGGACAGCCCCTACGAGCAGTACTTC. It encodes CASSVRDSPYEQYF.

Of note for this clonotype: An end of the junction does not agree with germline; a read error may underlie this. The chain couples TRBV5-6 to TRBJ2-7, with D tentatively TRBD2 (5 bases). Germline V gives CDR1 SGHDT, CDR2 YYEEEE. The CDR3 has 12 amino acids. The CDR3 DNA follows: TGTGCCGGCAGCCCCCGGGACTACGAGCAGTACTTC. Amino acid sequence: CAGSPRDYEQYF.

This rearrangement joins TRBV7-2 to TRBJ2-2, with 9 nucleotides matching TRBD2. This CDR3 has 16 residues. Germline values: CDR1 SGHTA, CDR2 FQGNSA. J lost 1 base, V lost 6 bases, and 6 bases had no gene match. The CDR3 DNA is TGTGCCAGCAGGCCATATAGCGGGAGGAACACCGGGGAGCTGTTTTTT. This gives the protein CASRPYSGRNTGELFF.

This clonotype occurred a few times. The chain joins TRBV10-3 to TRBJ1-6; D may be TRBD1 (6 bases). Deletions cut 0 bases from V and 6 bases from J, with 9 bases between. Germline V gene sequence: CDR1 ENHRY, CDR2 SYGVKD. There are 15 residues in the CDR3. CDR3 protein: CAISESGGRNSPLHF. The CDR3 DNA sequence: TGTGCCATCAGTGAGTCGGGGGGCCGTAATTCACCCCTCCACTTT.

This clonotype was counted a few times. The chain's CDR3 is CASSQPHLGDGYTF. CDR3 in DNA: TGTGCCAGCAGCCAACCTCACCTAGGAGATGGCTACACCTTC. The chain recombines TRBV3-1 with TRBJ1-2; D ambiguous. V was clipped by 2 bases and J by 6 bases, with 13 bases between them. This CDR3 comprises 14 residues. Germline V gene data show CDR1 as LGHDT and CDR2 as YNNKEL (reference sequence).

This clonotype appeared a few times. The genes are TRBV27 and TRBJ2-5; D is unclear. V was pared by 5 bases and J by 5 bases, with 12 bases between. CDR1 is MNHEY, CDR2 SMNVEV, per germline (reference sequence). The CDR3 spans 13 residues. The CDR3 nucleotides are TGTGCCAGCAGTCCCCGTTTCGGGGAGACCCAGTACTTC. It yields the protein CASSPRFGETQYF.